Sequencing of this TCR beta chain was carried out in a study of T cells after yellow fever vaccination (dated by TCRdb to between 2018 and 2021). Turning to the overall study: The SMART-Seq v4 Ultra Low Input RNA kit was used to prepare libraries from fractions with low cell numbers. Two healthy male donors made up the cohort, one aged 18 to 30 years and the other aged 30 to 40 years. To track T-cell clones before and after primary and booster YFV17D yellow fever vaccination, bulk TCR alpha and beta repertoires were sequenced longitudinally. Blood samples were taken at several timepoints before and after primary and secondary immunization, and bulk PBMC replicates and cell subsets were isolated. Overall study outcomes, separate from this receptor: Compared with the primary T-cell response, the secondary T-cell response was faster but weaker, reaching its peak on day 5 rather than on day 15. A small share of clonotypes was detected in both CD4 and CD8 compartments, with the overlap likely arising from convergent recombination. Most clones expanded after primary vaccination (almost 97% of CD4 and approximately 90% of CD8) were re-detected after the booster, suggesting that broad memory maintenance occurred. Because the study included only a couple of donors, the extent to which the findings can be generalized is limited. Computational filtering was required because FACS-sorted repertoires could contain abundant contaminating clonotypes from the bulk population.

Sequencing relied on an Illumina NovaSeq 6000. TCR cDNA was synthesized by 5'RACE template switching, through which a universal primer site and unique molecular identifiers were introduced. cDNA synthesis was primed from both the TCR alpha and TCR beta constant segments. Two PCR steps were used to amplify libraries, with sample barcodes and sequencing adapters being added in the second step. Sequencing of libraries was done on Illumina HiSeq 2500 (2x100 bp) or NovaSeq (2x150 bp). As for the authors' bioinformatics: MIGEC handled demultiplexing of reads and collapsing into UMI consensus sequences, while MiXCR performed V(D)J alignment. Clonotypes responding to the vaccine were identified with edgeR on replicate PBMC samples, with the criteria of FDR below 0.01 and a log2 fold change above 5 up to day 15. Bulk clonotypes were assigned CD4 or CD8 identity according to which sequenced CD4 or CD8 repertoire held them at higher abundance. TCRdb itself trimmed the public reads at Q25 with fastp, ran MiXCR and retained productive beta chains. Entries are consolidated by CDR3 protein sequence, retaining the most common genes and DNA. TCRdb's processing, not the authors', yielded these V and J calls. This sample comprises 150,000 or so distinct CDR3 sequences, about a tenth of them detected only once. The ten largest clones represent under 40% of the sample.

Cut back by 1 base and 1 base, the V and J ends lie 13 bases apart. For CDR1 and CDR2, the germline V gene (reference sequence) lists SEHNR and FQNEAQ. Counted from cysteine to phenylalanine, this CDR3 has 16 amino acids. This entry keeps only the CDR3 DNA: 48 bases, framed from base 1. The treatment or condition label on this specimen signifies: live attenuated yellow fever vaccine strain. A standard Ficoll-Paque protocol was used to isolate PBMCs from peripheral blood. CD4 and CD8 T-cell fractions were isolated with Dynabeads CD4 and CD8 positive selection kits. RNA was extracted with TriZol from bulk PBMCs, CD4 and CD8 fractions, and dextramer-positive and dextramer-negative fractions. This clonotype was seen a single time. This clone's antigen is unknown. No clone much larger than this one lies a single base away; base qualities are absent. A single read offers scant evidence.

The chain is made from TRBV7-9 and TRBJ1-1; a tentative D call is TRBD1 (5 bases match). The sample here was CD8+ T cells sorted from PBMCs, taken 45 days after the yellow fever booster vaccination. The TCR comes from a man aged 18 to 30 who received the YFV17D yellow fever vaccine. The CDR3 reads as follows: CASSLGGGGANTEAFF. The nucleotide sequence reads TGTGCCAGCAGCTTAGGAGGTGGTGGGGCGAACACTGAAGCTTTCTTT.